The 7 T cell receptor beta chains listed next were all sequenced from one sample in a study of Ad26.COV2.S vaccination and SARS-CoV-2 variants. Sequencing used immunoSEQ multiplex PCR; TCRdb keeps in-frame clones, though not all of them. The sample lists hundreds of thousands of clones, over 80% occurring once. Specified treatment: 15 to 20 received Ad26.COV2.S at low or high dose, single or two shots; a few received placebo; per-sample allocation not given. On day 63 after the first injection, vaccine and placebo recipients gave samples. Material: peripheral blood, obtained in a trial of Ad26.COV2.S vaccine versus placebo. The receptor set was obtained from a person aged 18-60 years who received the Ad26.COV2.S COVID-19 vaccine or a placebo.

This sequence joins TRBV19 and TRBJ1-4; D remains ambiguous. CDR3 length: 17 amino acids. Germline CDR1 LNHDA, CDR2 SQIVND (reference sequence). Trimming stripped 4 bases from V and 3 bases from J, with 18 bases between. In DNA, the CDR3 is TGTGCCAGTAGTACCAAGCCCGCGGGGAGTTCTAATGAAAAACTGTTTTTT. Translation gives CASSTKPAGSSNEKLFF.

The V and J genes are TRBV24-1 and TRBJ2-1, with unresolved D. Trimming left V 9 bases short and J 5 bases short, with 7 bases between. CDR1 and CDR2 (germline): KGHDR, SFDVKD. The CDR3 spans 11 residues. The CDR3 DNA follows: TGTGCCACCGCCTTTCACAATGAGCAGTTCTTC. This translates into CATAFHNEQFF.

This clone was seen a single time. V is TRBV27 and J is TRBJ1-5; no definite D call. This CDR3 has 13 residues. Trimming stripped 0 bases from V and 4 bases from J, with 4 bases between. In germline, CDR1 is MNHEY, CDR2 SMNVEV (reference sequence). CDR3 sequence: CASSLSPNQPQHF. The CDR3 bases are TGTGCCAGCAGTTTATCACCGAATCAGCCCCAGCATTTT.

CDR3 nucleotide sequence: TGTGCCAGCAGCTTAGTCGGGCAGGGGCCCTATGGCTACACCTTC. Its protein product is CASSLVGQGPYGYTF. The rearrangement uses TRBV11-2 and TRBJ1-2; D is possibly TRBD1 (6 bases). Germline values: CDR1 SGHAT, CDR2 FQNNGV. Trimming cost V 1 base and J 4 bases, with 13 bases left between them. The CDR3 contains 15 residues. Together with reference TRBV11-2 and TRBJ1-2, the CDR3 gives the full variable domain: EAGVAQSPRYKIIEKRQSVAFWCNPISGHATLYWYQQILGQGPKLLIQFQNNGVVDDSQLPKDRFSAERLKGVDSTLKIQPAKLEDSAVYLCASSLVGQGPYGYTFGSGTRLTVV.

This clone was observed a handful of times. V usage is TRBV10-3 and J usage is TRBJ2-5; D possibly corresponds to TRBD1 (5 bases). CDR1 is ENHRY, CDR2 SYGVKD, per germline. V gave up 3 bases and J gave up 8 bases, with 22 bases separating them. The CDR3 is 16 amino acids. The chain's CDR3 is CAISEDPGAGSGTQYF. CDR3 DNA sequence: TGTGCCATCAGTGAAGATCCTGGGGCTGGAAGTGGTACCCAGTACTTC.

The chain uses TRBV19 and TRBJ2-7; the D gene is possibly TRBD2 (6 bases). Trimming took off 3 bases at V and 2 bases at J, with 11 bases between the two ends. Germline loops: CDR1 LNHDA, CDR2 SQIVND (reference sequence). The CDR3 is 14 amino acids. CDR3 nucleotide sequence: TGTGCCAGTAGTATCCCCGGACTAACCTACGAGCAGTACTTC. Translating it yields CASSIPGLTYEQYF.

The chain employs TRBV5-1 and TRBJ2-7; 7 bases match TRBD1. This CDR3 region has 13 residues. Looked up from germline, CDR1 is SGHRS and CDR2 is YFSETQ. The ends lost 5 bases at V and 1 base at J; junction bases unmatched: 3. The CDR3 DNA follows: TGCGCCAGCAGTTACAGGGGTTCCTACGAGCAGTACTTC. It translates to CASSYRGSYEQYF.